This is a list of T cell receptor beta chains from one sample in a study of cytomegalovirus exposure and HLA in healthy donors. Profiled with immunoSEQ multiplex PCR; TCRdb holds only in-frame clones, not every one. The sample yields 75,000 to 90,000 clones, around 73% seen once. Material: PBMCs. All receptors derive from a man in his fifties or sixties in good health and CMV-seronegative. Both conserved end residues are part of each CDR3. A D gene is named only where the DNA matches it firmly. Clone sizes are given selectively: once, few, many, or a class where the clone is expanded.

j_call,d_call,clone_size,v_call,cdr3_aa,cdr3_nt
TRBJ2-7,.,.,TRBV21-1,CASSQGVARGDEQYF,TGTGCCAGCAGCCAAGGGGTGGCGCGGGGTGACGAGCAGTACTTC
TRBJ1-2,TRBD1,.,TRBV10-3,CAISETGTGVVGYTF,TGTGCCATCAGTGAGACCGGGACAGGGGTGGTAGGCTACACCTTC
TRBJ1-1,.,.,TRBV11-1,CASSPDTVNTEAFF,TGTGCCAGCAGCCCGGACACTGTGAACACTGAAGCTTTCTTT
TRBJ2-7,.,.,TRBV5-8,CASSSEVPYEQYF,TGTGCCAGCAGCTCGGAGGTCCCCTACGAGCAGTACTTC
TRBJ2-5,TRBD1,.,TRBV28,CASSITPTGDETQYF,TGTGCCAGCAGCATAACCCCGACAGGGGACGAGACCCAGTACTTC
TRBJ1-1,.,few,TRBV12-2,CASRLLPGPKATEAFF,TGTGCAAGTCGCTTACTCCCAGGCCCCAAGGCGACTGAAGCTTTCTTT
TRBJ1-3,.,.,TRBV2,CASIRGSGNTIYF,TGTGCCAGCATCAGAGGGTCTGGAAACACCATATATTTT
TRBJ2-5,TRBD2,.,TRBV10-3,CAISGGLAGGSGETQYF,TGTGCCATCAGCGGGGGACTAGCGGGGGGCAGTGGGGAGACCCAGTACTTC
TRBJ1-2,TRBD1,.,TRBV20-1,CSAKTGFGYTF,TGCAGTGCAAAGACAGGGTTTGGCTACACCTTC
TRBJ1-1,.,.,TRBV28,CASSLGTQAFF,TGTGCCAGCAGTTTAGGGACTCAAGCTTTCTTT
TRBJ1-5,.,.,TRBV6-6,CASSRYRDSNQPQHF,TGTGCCAGCAGTCGCTACCGGGACTCCAATCAGCCCCAGCATTTT
TRBJ2-7,.,.,TRBV6-1,CASSEAIVRGEQYF,TGTGCCAGCAGTGAAGCCATAGTAAGGGGCGAGCAGTACTTC
TRBJ1-6,.,few,TRBV28,CASSSGQLNSPLHF,TGTGCCAGCAGTTCCGGACAGCTTAATTCACCCCTCCACTTT
TRBJ2-1,.,.,TRBV25-1,CASSDPETSTGEQFF,TGTGCCAGCAGTGACCCCGAGACCTCGACGGGTGAGCAGTTCTTC
TRBJ1-5,.,.,TRBV29-1,CSVGQGLQPQHF,TGCAGCGTTGGTCAGGGTTTACAGCCCCAGCATTTT